This note documents a single T cell receptor (beta chain) sequence. This clone's antigen is unknown. Base qualities are missing; no much larger clone stands one base away. From each donor, a single peripheral blood sample of approximately 0.11 L on average was drawn into heparinised tubes. Using a panel that included CD45RO, CCR7, CD25, CD127, CD95 and CD27, naive, central memory, regulatory and stem cell-like memory CD4+ T cells were sorted on a BD FACSAria II. Every sorted population had a purity above 95%. PBMCs were separated immediately by Lymphoprep density gradient centrifugation and were stained directly, without being cultured. To minimize batch effects, samples were stained and sorted in pairs, one healthy donor with one patient per experiment. The source of the sample is a study of beta chain features in type 1 diabetes (dated by TCRdb to 2016 to 2018). For the study in its entirety: Mean age, gender distribution, total cell number and subset yield did not differ between patients and healthy donors. A total of 85 million to 110 million sorted cells were examined across all samples, and RNA yield correlated strongly with the number of cells per subset. Regulatory and stem cell-like memory subsets were isolated from only 8 patients and roughly 8 healthy donors, whereas naive and central memory subsets came from all 30 or so donors. The study compared the TCRB repertoires of sorted circulating CD4+ T cell subsets in recently diagnosed type 1 diabetes patients with those in matched healthy donors. What the work shows at the level of the full study, not this receptor alone: PCR may preferentially amplify shorter templates, but because patient and control samples were amplified and corrected together, any resulting skew would affect both groups equally. A moderate but significant shortening of TCRB CDR3 length was observed in type 1 diabetes patients in all four CD4+ subsets. At VDJ recombination sites, type 1 diabetes patients had fewer insertions and more deleted nucleotides, which implies abnormalities in thymic rearrangement. Because cDNA rather than genomic DNA was sequenced, highly expressing activated cells could have been over-represented, although no difference in activation and CD3 levels was found between groups. Because small numbers of individuals were included in the HLA sub-analyses, any influence of HLA type on TCRB rearrangement was left unresolved. The naive, central memory and regulatory TCRB repertoires appeared to resemble one another more closely among patients than among healthy donors.

The CDR3, from cysteine to phenylalanine, totals 15 residues. The CDR3 DNA has 45 bases and is translated from base 1. At the junction V is shortened by 6 bases and J by 1 base, with 16 bases in between. Reading the germline V gene gives CDR1 SGDLS and CDR2 YYNGEE. The entire amount of isolated RNA was reverse transcribed using the High Capacity cDNA Reverse Transcription Kit, so the sequenced TCRB transcripts were expressed ones. Naive, central memory and regulatory T cell samples underwent deep immunoSEQ sequencing, averaging around 3.7 million total reads per sample. After sorted cells were lysed in RLT buffer, RNA was extracted with DNase-treated RNeasy Micro or Mini kits, with the choice depending on cell number. To prevent cross-contamination, each cell subset was processed individually, whereas patient and healthy donor samples were processed jointly. TCRB sequences were amplified from cDNA with the immunoSEQ multiplex PCR, producing 87-bp fragments spanning the CDR3 region. Sequencing of the amplicons was done on the Illumina HiSeq platform. From the authors' description of their analysis: Synthetic template baselines were used to correct PCR bias computationally, reads within Hamming distance 2 were collapsed, and singletons that could not be merged were discarded. Reads were aligned against IMGT to assign V, D and J genes, CDR3 length and insertions or deletions at six rearrangement sites. Clonotype counts were normalized to sorted cell number within each subset before computing true diversity and Gini coefficients with the tcR R package. Repertoire sharing was quantified using the overlap coefficient calculated on TCRB nucleotide sequences. Out-of-frame TCRB sequences from naive cells were analyzed to stand in for the pre-selection repertoire. Held by TCRdb, this immuneACCESS table contains in-frame sequences only and omits some clones. Under half of the omission traces to an unresolved V gene where checked; the cause of the rest is unknown. From that table come the V and J calls and clone size; the DNA was used to work out D and trimming. Within this sample are 640,000 or so clones, with 13% of them counted one time only. 0.02% to 0.025% of the sample belongs to the ten largest clones.

The sample comprised naive CD4+ T cells from blood. The cell subset or site label of this sample denotes: true naive CD4+ T cells. The chain is made from TRBV9 and TRBJ1-1, with no confidently assigned D gene. The receptor's source is a man aged 18 to 30 with type 1 diabetes. The nucleotides are TGTGCCAGCACCCTAGGATGGAGTGGGAACACTGAAGCTTTCTTT. It is translated as CASTLGWSGNTEAFF.